This TCR beta chain was retrieved from a study of cytomegalovirus exposure and HLA in healthy donors. Only a few counts were recorded for this clone. Antigen: not known. Germline lookup yields CDR1 GTSNPN and CDR2 SVGIG (reference sequence). Trimming stripped 4 bases from V and 3 bases from J, with 10 bases between. This CDR3 comprises 13 residues. Broader study findings: Across donors, presence/absence analyses took sequencing depth to be roughly uniform.

This PCR relied on a set of 60 Vbeta primers and 13 Jbeta primers. Original analysis: In a later analysis, about 12 million of 83 million or so unique beta chains occurred in at least two donors. Only in-frame clones appear in the TCRdb table, and some are missing; sequencing was by immunoSEQ multiplex PCR. D and trimming were read from the DNA, whereas the V and J calls and clone size are those reported in that table. The top ten hold 51% of the sample, which has tens of thousands of clones, approximately 72% seen once. The TCR was taken from a man aged 50-60 years in good health and CMV-seropositive. Specimen: PBMCs. V gene TRBV30 combines with J gene TRBJ2-1; D is undetermined. The chain's CDR3 is CAWNRVNYNEQFF. CDR3 nucleotide sequence: TGTGCCTGGAATCGGGTCAACTACAATGAGCAGTTCTTC.